The present T cell receptor (beta chain) was sequenced within a study of breast tumors, draining lymph nodes, adjacent tissues. CDR1 and CDR2 (germline): SGHTS, YDEGEE. J gave up 6 bases and V 0 bases, and 2 bases lay outside the gene matches. This CDR3 has 15 amino acids. Via MiXCR, TCRdb re-called the multiplex PCR reads, giving one row per CDR3 protein. The sample includes approximately 170,000 distinct CDR3 sequences, about 30% seen only once; the top ten take 4.3%. Samples came from axillary lymph nodes draining the breast cancer. This clonotype was found many times. The TCR was taken from a female donor with breast cancer. Some clones in this sample may be carry-over from other donors' samples. Input material: axillary lymph node tissue. The gene calls are TRBV5-8 and TRBJ1-4; 10 bases match TRBD1. The CDR3 loop reads CASSLAGTGDEKLFF. The CDR3 nucleotides read TGTGCCAGCAGCTTGGCCGGGACAGGGGATGAAAAACTGTTTTTT.